A single sample gave rise to the 22 T cell receptor beta chains below, sequenced in a study of regulatory T cells in long-lasting Graves disease. Regarding time point: persistent/refractory GD, antithyroid drugs over 5 years with positive TRAb. PBMC RNA was the source of the TCR library. iRepertoire HTBI primers and Arm-PCR of CDR3 regions built TCR beta libraries. Via MiXCR, TCRdb re-called the multiplex PCR reads, giving one row per CDR3 protein. Of about 420,000 distinct CDR3 sequences listed, about a quarter are singletons. The material sequenced was peripheral blood mononuclear cells (PBMCs), taken when the disease was refractory, from a patient treated with antithyroid drugs. These receptors were obtained from a female donor with Graves disease.

This clonotype was recorded at least ten times. The chain has TRBV28 and TRBJ2-7; TRBD1 agrees at 7 bases. The CDR3 has 17 residues. Per the germline V gene, CDR1 is MDHEN and CDR2 is SYDVKM. J lost 2 bases, V lost 4 bases, and 14 bases had no gene match. Here the CDR3 reads CASSSVRDRERPYEQYF. In DNA, the CDR3 is TGTGCCAGCAGTTCTGTTCGCGACAGGGAACGCCCCTACGAGCAGTACTTC.

The J gene is TRBJ2-6, the V gene TRBV25-1; D gene ambiguous. The V and J ends lost 1 base and 0 bases respectively, with 13 bases between them. The CDR3 is made up of 18 amino acids. From germline, CDR1 is MGHDK and CDR2 SYGVNS. The DNA of the CDR3 is TGTGCCAGCAGTGAATTCGGCGTGGGAAACTCTGGGGCCAACGTCCTGACTTTC. The encoded protein is CASSEFGVGNSGANVLTF.

This chain uses TRBV5-6 with TRBJ1-2, with 7 nucleotides matching TRBD1. From germline, CDR1 is SGHDT and CDR2 YYEEEE. The V gene end was trimmed by 8 bases and the J gene end by 0 bases; junction bases not matched to a gene: 7. There are 14 residues in the CDR3. The CDR3 DNA reads TGTGCCAGTGGACGGGACAGCACTAACTATGGCTACACCTTC. Translation gives CASGRDSTNYGYTF.

This clonotype was detected many times. The DNA of the CDR3 is TGTGCCAGCAGCATGACAGGGGGTAATTCACCCCTCCACTTT. Translating gives CASSMTGGNSPLHF. The chain employs TRBV11-2 and TRBJ1-6, with 9 bases fitting TRBD1. CDR3 length: 14 residues. After removal of 5 bases from V and 6 bases from J, the junction contained 2 bases not matched to a gene. Germline assignment: CDR1 SGHAT and CDR2 FQNNGV.

There are many counts of this clonotype. The chain is built from TRBV7-2 and TRBJ2-7, with no clear D. The CDR3 totals 12 residues. V lost 5 bases to trimming and J lost 5 bases, with 10 bases between them. The V gene's germline CDR1 is SGHTA and CDR2 FQGNSA. CDR3: CASSQTTDEQYF. The DNA of the CDR3 is TGTGCCAGCAGCCAAACTACAGACGAGCAGTACTTC.

This clonotype was found many times. No conserved phenylalanine or tryptophan is present at the end of the CDR3, so a read error is the likely explanation. The DNA is left out, because the CDR3 cannot be placed on it with certainty; the CDR3 is given as TCRdb lists it. The chain employs TRBV6-1 and TRBJ1-1. The germline V gene has CDR1 MNHNS and CDR2 SASEGT. The CDR3 region is 12 residues in length, termini included. The CDR3: CASSEVSQTLLS.

The CDR3 loop reads CASGDRGVATNEKLFF. The CDR3 DNA sequence: TGTGCCAGTGGGGACAGGGGGGTCGCAACTAATGAAAAACTGTTTTTT. This sequence joins TRBV19 and TRBJ1-4, with 11 bases matching TRBD1. The CDR3 runs to 16 residues. Per the germline V gene, CDR1 is LNHDA and CDR2 is SQIVND (reference sequence). Trimming cost V 8 bases and J 0 bases; bases outside gene matches: 5.

This clonotype was seen more than once but under ten times. The chain recombines TRBV27 with TRBJ1-5; 7 bases map to TRBD1. Losses at the gene ends were 3 bases for V and 0 bases for J; bases not matched to a gene: 2. The CDR3 has 15 residues. CDR1 is MNHEY, CDR2 SMNVEV, per germline (reference sequence). The CDR3 spells CASSFKGASNQPQHF. The CDR3 region has the DNA TGTGCCAGCAGTTTCAAGGGGGCTAGCAATCAGCCCCAGCATTTT.

This clonotype was seen a single time. V gene TRBV7-9 combines with J gene TRBJ1-2; the D is unclear. The germline V gene has CDR1 SEHNR and CDR2 FQNEAQ (reference sequence). This CDR3 is 18 amino acids long. The V gene lost 2 bases and the J gene lost 0 bases, with 19 bases spanning the gap. CDR3 sequence reads: CASSLSILGEKANYGYTF. The CDR3 nucleotides are TGTGCCAGCAGCTTATCAATTTTGGGCGAGAAAGCTAACTATGGCTACACCTTC.

This clonotype was detected only a few times. The chain combines TRBV2 with TRBJ2-7; D not resolved. Trimming shortened V by 8 bases and J by 2 bases, and 19 bases separated the two germline ends. This CDR3 contains 15 residues. CDR1 is SNHLY and CDR2 is FYNNEI in the germline V gene. This CDR3 is CASAATLGGAYEQYF. In DNA, the CDR3 is TGTGCCAGCGCAGCGACGCTAGGCGGCGCCTACGAGCAGTACTTC.

This clonotype was picked up a small number of times. The chain employs TRBV29-1 and TRBJ1-3; D remains unclear. CDR1 SQVTM and CDR2 ANQGSEA come from the germline V gene. The V end lost 6 bases, the J end lost 0 bases, and 9 bases lay between the germline ends. CDR3 length: 13 amino acids. Written as DNA, the CDR3 is TGCAGCGTCATGACTGGCTCTGGAAACACCATATATTTT. It is translated as CSVMTGSGNTIYF.

V and J are TRBV27 and TRBJ2-5; D tentatively fits TRBD1 or TRBD2 (5 bases each). Germline V gene data show CDR1 as MNHEY and CDR2 as SMNVEV (reference sequence). The CDR3 sequence is 14 residues long. Between the trimmed V and J ends, which lost 1 base and 5 bases, there was a span of 11 bases. The CDR3 nucleotides are TGTGCCAGCAGTTTATGGGGGAATGAGGAGACCCAGTACTTC. Translating gives CASSLWGNEETQYF.

This clonotype was counted ten times or more. The V and J genes are TRBV27 and TRBJ1-5; D might be TRBD1 (6 bases). With 3 bases removed from V and 0 bases from J, the gap between germline ends came to 9 bases. The germline CDR1 and CDR2 sequences are MNHEY and SMNVEV (reference sequence). The CDR3 consists of 15 residues. The chain's CDR3 is CASSLTGFSNQPQHF. For the CDR3, the DNA is TGTGCCAGCAGTTTGACAGGATTTAGCAATCAGCCCCAGCATTTT.

J is TRBJ2-7 and V is TRBV7-9; D not resolved. The length of the CDR3 is 14 residues. With 5 bases removed from V and 4 bases from J, the gap between germline ends came to 15 bases. CDR1 and CDR2 (germline): SEHNR, FQNEAQ (reference sequence). Here the CDR3 DNA reads TGTGCCAGCAGCCCCCTGATGGTGGGATACGAGCAGTACTTC. This gives the protein CASSPLMVGYEQYF.

This clonotype was detected many times. The CDR3 DNA reads as TGCAGTGCTAGAGGGGGATCCCCGGGGGCGGGAGGGCTTAAGACCCAGTACTTC. Amino acid sequence: CSARGGSPGAGGLKTQYF. The chain recombines TRBV20-1 with TRBJ2-5, with 9 bases matching TRBD2. V was clipped by 1 base and J by 6 bases; unmatched bases: 18. Per the germline V gene, CDR1 is DFQATT and CDR2 is SNEGSKA (reference sequence). This CDR3 is 18 amino acids long.

This sequence joins TRBV6-1 and TRBJ1-2; TRBD1 matches at 11 bases. The CDR3 is made up of 14 amino acids. CDR1 MNHNS and CDR2 SASEGT come from the germline V gene. The V segment lost 6 bases and the J segment 8 bases; nucleotides outside the gene matches: 8. This CDR3 is CASRPGTGGFGYTF. CDR3 sequence (DNA): TGTGCCAGCAGGCCCGGGACAGGGGGTTTCGGCTACACCTTC.

This clonotype came up many times. This chain uses TRBV28 with TRBJ2-7, with TRBD2 matching 9 bases. With V trimmed by 6 bases and J by 4 bases, 10 bases remained unmatched. CDR1 and CDR2 (germline): MDHEN, SYDVKM. The CDR3 spans 15 residues. The CDR3 sequence is CASSRSVAGEYEQYF. In DNA form, the CDR3 reads TGTGCCAGCAGCCGTTCGGTAGCGGGAGAATACGAGCAGTACTTC.

The chain uses TRBV29-1 and TRBJ2-7; the match to TRBD1 covers 8 bases. J lost 5 bases, V lost 7 bases, and 4 bases had no gene match. CDR1 is SQVTM, CDR2 ANQGSEA, per germline. The CDR3 sequence is 11 residues long. The chain's CDR3 is CSAGQGDEQYF. The CDR3 nucleotides read TGCAGCGCTGGACAGGGCGACGAGCAGTACTTC.

The chain links TRBV15 to TRBJ1-2; D unclear. Germline loops: CDR1 LNHNV, CDR2 YYDKDF (reference sequence). CDR3 length: 15 residues. Between the trimmed V and J ends, which lost 0 bases and 7 bases, there was a span of 15 bases. The CDR3 coding sequence is TGTGCCACCAGCAGAGATCGCGGCCGCATGAGTGGCTACACCTTC. This gives the protein CATSRDRGRMSGYTF.

Note on this clonotype: A much larger clone lies a single base off, so this may be a read error. J is TRBJ1-1 and V is TRBV7-2; 7 bases match TRBD1. Trimming took 2 bases from V and 7 from J; bases not matched to a gene: 7. Germline V gene sequence: CDR1 SGHTA, CDR2 FQGNSA. The CDR3 has 14 amino acids. The CDR3 DNA follows: TGTGCCAGCAGCTTATTGAGACAGGGAGGTGAAGCTTTCTTT. This gives the protein CASSLLRQGGEAFF.

The J gene is TRBJ2-1, the V gene TRBV29-1, with TRBD2 matching 7 bases. V lost 7 bases and J lost 4; bases outside the gene matches: 7. The CDR3 is 13 amino acids. Germline V gene data show CDR1 as SQVTM and CDR2 as ANQGSEA. In DNA form, the CDR3 reads TGCAGCGCCAGCTTGCGGGGGTACAATGAGCAGTTCTTC. Protein sequence: CSASLRGYNEQFF.

This clonotype was recorded a few times. This chain connects TRBV24-1 to TRBJ1-5; D gene unclear. This CDR3 spans 15 amino acids. V was shortened by 4 bases and J by 3 bases, with 12 bases between the two germline ends. CDR1 KGHDR and CDR2 SFDVKD come from the germline V gene. CDR3 DNA: TGTGCCACCAGTGACCCGCGGACGGTCAATCAGCCCCAGCATTTT. This sequence encodes CATSDPRTVNQPQHF.